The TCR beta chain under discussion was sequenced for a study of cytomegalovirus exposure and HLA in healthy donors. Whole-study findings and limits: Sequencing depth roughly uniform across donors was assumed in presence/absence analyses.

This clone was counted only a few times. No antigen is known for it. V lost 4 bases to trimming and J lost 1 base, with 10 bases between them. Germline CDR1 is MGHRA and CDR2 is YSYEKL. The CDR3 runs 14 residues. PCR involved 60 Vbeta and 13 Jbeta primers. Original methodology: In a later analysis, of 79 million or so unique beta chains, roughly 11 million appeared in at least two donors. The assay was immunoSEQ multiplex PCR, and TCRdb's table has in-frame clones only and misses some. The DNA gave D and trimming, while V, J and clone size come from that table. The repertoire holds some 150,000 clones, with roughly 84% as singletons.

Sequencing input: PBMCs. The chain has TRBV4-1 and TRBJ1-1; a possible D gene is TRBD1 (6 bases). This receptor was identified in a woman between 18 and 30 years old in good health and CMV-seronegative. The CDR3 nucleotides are TGCGCCAGCAGCCGCCCGACAGGGAACACTGAAGCTTTCTTT. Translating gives CASSRPTGNTEAFF.